Listed below are T cell receptor beta chains from one sample, sequenced in a study of regulatory T cells in long-lasting Graves disease. TCRdb reanalysed the multiplex PCR reads using MiXCR and keeps one entry per CDR3 protein. The data hold over 650,000 distinct CDR3 sequences, with around 30% observed a single time. Sequenced here: peripheral blood mononuclear cells (PBMCs), sampled when the disease was refractory, from a patient treated with antithyroid drugs. These receptors all stem from a female donor with Graves disease. Each CDR3 is given with its conserved first and last residue. Fields, in order: D gene, clone size, J gene, V gene, CDR3 DNA, CDR3 protein. The D gene is left open where the match is weak. Expanded clones are given a class, and other clones once, few, many or no size at all.

>-|-|TRBJ1-3|TRBV20-1
TGCAATGCTAGCAGACAGACCCCCTCTGGAAACACCATATATTTT
CNASRQTPSGNTIYF
>TRBD2|many|TRBJ2-7|TRBV2
TGTGCCAGCCGGGGACTAGCGCCAACCTACGAGCAGTACTTC
CASRGLAPTYEQYF
>-|-|TRBJ2-7|TRBV12-3/TRBV12-4
TGTGCCAGCAGTTTATTTCAGGGCAGCTCCTACGAGCAGTACTTC
CASSLFQGSSYEQYF
>-|once|TRBJ2-4|TRBV6-1
TGTGCCAGCAGTGAAGCGGCAGGGGACGGGGGAAACATTCAGTACTTC
CASSEAAGDGGNIQYF
>TRBD1|-|TRBJ1-5|TRBV10-3
TGTGCCATCCGATCGGACAGGGCCGAGGGCAATCAGCCCCAGCATTTT
CAIRSDRAEGNQPQHF
>TRBD2|-|TRBJ2-7|TRBV12-3/TRBV12-4
TGTGCCAGCAGGGCAGCGGGAGGATTCCACGAGCAGTACTTC
CASRAAGGFHEQYF
>-|-|TRBJ2-7|TRBV20-1
TGCAGTGCTAGACGGATGACCGTCCCCGAGCAGTACTTC
CSARRMTVPEQYF
>-|-|TRBJ2-3|TRBV7-2
TGTGCCAGCAGCCTTGCAGCGCACACAGATACGCAGTATTTT
CASSLAAHTDTQYF
>-|many|TRBJ1-1|TRBV28
TGTGCCAGCAGCCTTCCCGGGCTTGAAGCTTTCTTT
CASSLPGLEAFF
>-|-|TRBJ2-7|TRBV6-5
TGTGCCAGCAGTCACCCGACAGGTTCCTACGAGCAGTACTTC
CASSHPTGSYEQYF
>TRBD1|many|TRBJ1-1|TRBV12-3/TRBV12-4
TGTGCCAGCAGTCAGACAGGGGGCATCACTGAAGCTTTCTTT
CASSQTGGITEAFF
>-|many|TRBJ1-1|TRBV28
TGTGCCAGCAGTTTATACGTCAGCATGAACACTGAAGCTTTCTTT
CASSLYVSMNTEAFF
>-|-|TRBJ1-6|TRBV6-5
TGTGCCAGCAGTTACTCGATGACAAAGGATTCACCCCTCCACTTT
CASSYSMTKDSPLHF
>TRBD1|few|TRBJ2-7|TRBV19
TGTGCCAGTAGTACAGCCGGGACAGGGGATCCCGAGCAGTACTTC
CASSTAGTGDPEQYF
>-|-|TRBJ1-2|TRBV4-1
TGCGCCAGCAGCCAAGTCTTTAGGGACTATGGCTACACCTTC
CASSQVFRDYGYTF
>TRBD2|-|TRBJ2-7|TRBV12-5
TGTGCTAGTGGTTTGGCAGGTGGCGGGAGGTCCTACGAGCAGTACTTC
CASGLAGGGRSYEQYF
>-|-|TRBJ2-5|TRBV20-1
TGCAGTGCTAGGGAGCGGGACACCCCTCAAGAGACCCAGTACTTC
CSARERDTPQETQYF
>TRBD2|-|TRBJ2-3|TRBV2
TGTGCCAGCAGTTCTCCCGCCGGACTAGCGGGAGGGCCTAGCACAGATACGCAGTATTTT
CASSSPAGLAGGPSTDTQYF
>-|many|TRBJ1-2|TRBV3-1
TGTGCCAGCAGCCAACCGGGCAAAAGGGGCTATGGCTACACCTTC
CASSQPGKRGYGYTF
>-|few|TRBJ1-2|TRBV28
TGTGCCAGCAGTTTACCCAGACCCTATGGCTACACCTTC
CASSLPRPYGYTF
>-|-|TRBJ2-3|TRBV14
TGTGCCAGCAGCCAAGACACGGGAGCGACAGATACGCAGTATTTT
CASSQDTGATDTQYF
>-|few|TRBJ1-5|TRBV2
TGTGCCAGCAGTGGATTTATAGAGAGCAATCAGCCCCAGCATTTT
CASSGFIESNQPQHF
>TRBD1|-|TRBJ1-1|TRBV24-1
TGTGCCAGGATACAGGGGCCGAACACTGAAGCTTTCTTT
CARIQGPNTEAFF
>-|few|TRBJ1-1|TRBV28
TGTGCCAGCAGTTTGTTGGGACGCACTGAAGCTTTCTTT
CASSLLGRTEAFF
>-|few|TRBJ1-1|TRBV12-5
TGTGCTAGTGGTTTGGCCGAGGGCATGAACACCGAAGCTTTCTTT
CASGLAEGMNTEAFF
>-|-|TRBJ2-6|TRBV3-1
TGTGCCAGCAGACCCGCCAGCTCTGGGGCCAACGTCCTGACTTTC
CASRPASSGANVLTF
>-|-|TRBJ1-1|TRBV18
TGTGCCAGCTCCCCCGGGCACATAACCCGCCTGAACACTGAAGCTTTCTTT
CASSPGHITRLNTEAFF
>-|-|TRBJ2-7|TRBV20-1
TGCAGTGCCACCAGCCAGGGGTGGTACGAGCAGTACTTC
CSATSQGWYEQYF
>-|-|TRBJ2-7|TRBV20-1
TGCAGTGCTAGCAAGGAGCGGAGGGGCGAGCAGTACTTC
CSASKERRGEQYF
>-|many|TRBJ1-2|TRBV12-3/TRBV12-4
TGTGCCAGCAGTTTAGAACGGGGAGGTGGAAGGTATGGCTACACCTTC
CASSLERGGGRYGYTF
>-|few|TRBJ1-4|TRBV6-1
TGTGCCAGCAGTGAAGTCCCCTTTACCGGTGAAAAACTGTTTTTT
CASSEVPFTGEKLFF
>-|-|TRBJ1-4|TRBV20-1
TGCAGTGCTCTAAGCGCGGGGGAAAAACTGTTTTTT
CSALSAGEKLFF
>TRBD2|-|TRBJ2-7|TRBV20-1
TGCAGTGCTAGAGTCCCTAGCGGTACCTACGAGCAGTACTTC
CSARVPSGTYEQYF
>-|-|TRBJ2-7|TRBV6-1
TGTGCCAGCAGGCGGGGAGTTGGGACCTACGAGCAGTACTTC
CASRRGVGTYEQYF
>TRBD2|-|TRBJ2-7|TRBV20-1
TGCAGTGCTAGCCGGGACTATACTTCCTACGAGCAGTACTTC
CSASRDYTSYEQYF